The present T cell receptor (beta chain) was sequenced within a study of CD8+ T cells in alopecia areata. Between the trimmed V and J ends, which lost 4 bases and 6 bases, there was a span of 6 bases. The germline CDR1 and CDR2 sequences are GTSNPN and SVGIG (reference sequence). The CDR3 is 11 amino acids. cDNA serving as the sequencing template came from extracted, reverse transcribed RNA. Sequenced by immunoSEQ multiplex PCR; TCRdb stores in-frame clones only, minus some. Of approximately 150,000 clones listed, 47% were seen once; the top ten hold about 6.8%. The source material was CD4+ T cells sorted from blood. The chain carries TRBV30 and TRBJ2-2, with D tentatively TRBD1 or TRBD2 (5 bases each). This clonotype was obtained from a human donor with alopecia areata. The CDR3 DNA reads as TGTGCCTGGATGGGACCCGGGGAGCTGTTTTTT. This gives the protein CAWMGPGELFF.